Judged by abundance, the clone carrying this T cell receptor beta chain is medium-sized (0.01 to 0.1%). The record originates from a study of early T cells in non-severe SARS-CoV-2 infection. In TCRdb, the 5' RACE reads were re-called with MiXCR into one record per CDR3 protein. Of around 70,000 distinct CDR3 sequences listed, 12% were seen once; the top ten hold about 3.9%. Trimming shortened V by 0 bases and J by 0 bases, and 6 bases separated the two germline ends. CDR3 length: 14 residues. CDR1 SGHRS and CDR2 YFSETQ come from the germline V gene. The sequencing sample was made of whole blood. The clonotype was recovered from an adult who was a healthcare worker with PCR-confirmed SARS-CoV-2 infection or an uninfected control (not recorded which). The chain combines TRBV5-1 with TRBJ1-1; no clear D. The CDR3 bases are TGCGCCAGCAGCTTGGAGCAGATGAACACTGAAGCTTTCTTT. It yields the protein CASSLEQMNTEAFF.